This entry is about one TCR beta chain. The antigen is unknown. The CDR3 consists of 15 residues. Germline V gene lookup returns CDR1 SNHLY and CDR2 FYNNEI. With 6 bases removed from V and 3 bases from J, the gap between germline ends came to 16 bases. The data were obtained in a study of a mutant IDH1 vaccine in newly diagnosed glioma. As for the study in general: Vaccination followed radiotherapy alone by 4-6 weeks, or accompanied temozolomide cycles.

Generated by immunoSEQ multiplex PCR, the TCRdb table keeps only in-frame clones and is missing some. The sample holds some 54,000 clones, around 84% seen once. The time point was: week 35, safety follow-up. Every vaccination contained 300 ug of the mutant IDH1 20-mer peptide and was paired with topical imiquimod. The study enrolled donors with new WHO grade 3 or 4 IDH1-mutant, ATRX-lost astrocytomas. This sequence was found in a woman aged 18-29 years with glioma. The starting material was PBMCs, obtained from a glioma patient whose treatment included an IDH1 peptide vaccine. The rearrangement uses TRBV2 and TRBJ2-3, with D perhaps assigned TRBD1 or TRBD2 (6 bases each). The CDR3 DNA reads as TGTGCCAGCAGCCTCTGGGTAGGGGGGACAGATACGCAGTATTTT. Its protein product is CASSLWVGGTDTQYF.